These T cell receptor beta chains were read from a single sample in a study of control samples from healthy donors and cancer patients. Produced via immunoSEQ multiplex PCR; TCRdb's table is partial and in-frame only. This table holds tens of thousands of clones, roughly 93% found once. Sequencing was carried out using PBMCs. All receptors derive from a woman aged 40 to 55 with lung cancer. Each CDR3 is given with its conserved first and last residue. A D gene is named only where the DNA matches it firmly. A clone size is listed for some rows: how often the clone was seen (once, few, many), or a class if it is expanded.

TRBV14	once	-	TRBJ2-7	CASSQDSGTGLREQYF	TGTGCCAGCAGCCAAGATAGCGGTACAGGGCTGCGCGAGCAGTACTTC
TRBV7-9	once	-	TRBJ2-7	CASSPGQLYEQYF	TGTGCCAGCAGTCCCGGACAGCTCTACGAGCAGTACTTC
TRBV6-5	-	-	TRBJ2-7	CASSMVGASAYEQYF	TGTGCCAGCAGTATGGTAGGTGCGAGCGCCTACGAGCAGTACTTC
TRBV3-1/TRBV3-2	-	-	TRBJ1-6	CASSQGGTPLHF	TGTGCCAGCAGCCAAGGGGGGACACCCCTCCACTTT
TRBV6-1	-	-	TRBJ2-7	CASSDTPTWHEQYF	TGTGCCAGCAGTGACACCCCGACTTGGCACGAGCAGTACTTC
TRBV27	-	-	TRBJ2-4	CASRSNQNIQYF	TGTGCCAGCAGATCAAATCAAAACATTCAGTACTTC
TRBV19	-	TRBD1	TRBJ1-1	CATPRGAPLEAFF	TGTGCCACTCCCAGGGGGGCCCCCCTTGAAGCTTTCTTT
TRBV5-8	-	TRBD2	TRBJ2-5	CASSFIAGDQETQYF	TGTGCCAGCAGCTTTATAGCGGGGGACCAAGAGACCCAGTACTTC
TRBV3-1/TRBV3-2	-	-	TRBJ1-1	CASSSGRPEAFF	TGTGCCAGCAGCTCAGGCAGGCCTGAAGCTTTCTTT
TRBV27	-	TRBD1	TRBJ1-5	CASRSGGMFLSNQPQHF	TGTGCCAGCAGATCAGGGGGGATGTTTTTGAGCAATCAGCCCCAGCATTTT
TRBV7-2	-	-	TRBJ2-3	CASSLASATVTQYF	TGTGCCAGCAGCTTAGCCAGCGCCACAGTTACGCAGTATTTT
TRBV28	-	TRBD1	TRBJ2-5	CASSLGDSEQETQYF	TGTGCCAGCAGTTTAGGGGACAGCGAGCAAGAGACCCAGTACTTC
TRBV29-1	-	TRBD1	TRBJ1-1	CSVEDPGGGTEIMGTEAFF	TGCAGCGTTGAAGATCCCGGCGGTGGGACAGAGATTATGGGCACTGAAGCTTTCTTT
TRBV9	-	-	TRBJ2-2	CASSARGTGELFF	TGTGCCAGCAGCGCGAGAGGGACCGGGGAGCTGTTTTTT
TRBV24-1	-	TRBD1	TRBJ1-2	CATSEAGTGGIGYGYTF	TGTGCCACCAGTGAAGCCGGGACAGGGGGCATCGGCTATGGCTACACCTTC
TRBV6-2/TRBV6-3	-	-	TRBJ2-2	CASSYVRGNTGELFF	TGTGCCAGCAGTTACGTCCGGGGAAACACCGGGGAGCTGTTTTTT
TRBV11-3	-	TRBD1	TRBJ2-3	CASSLGGQVEVFTDTQYF	TGTGCCAGCAGCTTGGGTGGACAGGTAGAGGTTTTTACAGATACGCAGTATTTT
TRBV5-6	few	TRBD1	TRBJ1-1	CASSFNRGRRTEAFF	TGTGCCAGCAGCTTTAACAGGGGGCGGCGGACTGAAGCTTTCTTT
TRBV27	-	-	TRBJ1-2	CASSRDTDNYGYTF	TGTGCCAGCAGTAGGGACACCGATAACTATGGCTACACCTTC
TRBV5-6	-	-	TRBJ1-6	CASRNRDTGSPLHF	TGTGCCAGCAGAAACCGGGACACTGGTTCACCCCTCCACTTT
TRBV2	-	-	TRBJ2-3	CASSERGGTDTQYF	TGTGCCAGCAGTGAGCGTGGCGGCACAGATACGCAGTATTTT
TRBV4-1	-	-	TRBJ1-5	CASSQDSFNQPQHF	TGCGCCAGCAGCCAAGACAGCTTCAATCAGCCCCAGCATTTT
TRBV9	-	-	TRBJ2-6	CASSVGGYSGANVLTF	TGTGCCAGCAGCGTAGGTGGGTACTCTGGGGCCAACGTCCTGACTTTC
TRBV19	-	TRBD1	TRBJ1-4	CASSTIRTGREEKLFF	TGTGCCAGTAGCACCATCCGGACAGGGCGAGAGGAAAAACTGTTTTTT
TRBV19	-	-	TRBJ1-1	CASWNRVGKTEAFF	TGTGCCAGTTGGAACAGGGTTGGGAAGACTGAAGCTTTCTTT
TRBV5-1	-	-	TRBJ1-2	CASSLADRAGYGYTF	TGCGCCAGCAGCTTGGCGGACAGAGCAGGTTATGGCTACACCTTC
TRBV6-1	-	-	TRBJ2-2	CASSEGRGGELFF	TGTGCCAGCAGTGAAGGCCGCGGCGGGGAGCTGTTTTTT
TRBV7-3	-	-	TRBJ2-1	CASSTQGNPYNEQFF	TGTGCCAGCAGCACACAGGGAAATCCCTACAATGAGCAGTTCTTC
TRBV5-6	-	-	TRBJ1-5	CASSPRGTYQPQHF	TGTGCCAGCAGCCCCAGGGGTACGTATCAGCCCCAGCATTTT
TRBV18	-	-	TRBJ2-4	CASSPGGLLAKNIQYF	TGTGCCAGCTCACCAGGGGGTCTTCTAGCCAAAAACATTCAGTACTTC
TRBV19	-	-	TRBJ1-1	CASSIGYTPTEAFF	TGTGCCAGTAGTATAGGTTACACGCCCACTGAAGCTTTCTTT
TRBV24-1	-	TRBD2	TRBJ2-5	CATSALGQRGQETQYF	TGTGCCACCAGTGCCTTGGGGCAGCGGGGCCAAGAGACCCAGTACTTC
TRBV30	-	-	TRBJ1-1	CAWTIQGTEAFF	TGTGCCTGGACAATACAGGGCACTGAAGCTTTCTTT
TRBV5-4	-	-	TRBJ1-1	CASSLVKGNTEAFF	TGTGCCAGCAGCTTGGTGAAGGGGAACACTGAAGCTTTCTTT
TRBV20-1	-	TRBD1	TRBJ1-4	CSASLGQDKRTNEKLFF	TGCAGTGCTAGTCTGGGACAGGACAAGAGAACTAATGAAAAACTGTTTTTT
TRBV6-5	-	-	TRBJ1-1	CASSYGGRMTEAFF	TGTGCCAGCAGTTACGGGGGCAGGATGACTGAAGCTTTCTTT
TRBV23-1	-	TRBD1	TRBJ2-2	CASSQWTGANTGELFF	TGCGCCAGCAGTCAATGGACAGGGGCGAACACCGGGGAGCTGTTTTTT
TRBV28	-	TRBD1	TRBJ2-7	CASTTGGYEQYF	TGTGCCAGCACCACAGGGGGCTACGAGCAGTACTTC
TRBV15	-	TRBD2	TRBJ2-1	CATSRDATSGVFRNEQFF	TGTGCCACCAGCAGAGATGCCACTAGCGGGGTTTTCCGGAATGAGCAGTTCTTC